This T cell receptor (beta chain) emerged from a study of OX40 agonist ivuxolimab in advanced cancers. Whole-study context: Patients were given ivuxolimab, an antibody that agonizes OX40 (CD134). Earlier anti-PD-1, anti-PD-L1 or anti-CTLA-4 therapy was permitted; about 44% had received some. Study findings and constraints: Clonal expansion was among the lowest in partial responders at 0.1-3.0 mg/kg, especially CD8+.

Data came from immunoSEQ multiplex PCR; TCRdb stores just in-frame clones and leaves some out. The sample comprises roughly 26,000 clones, roughly 86% of which are singletons, and approximately 23% rests with the top ten. V was shortened by 3 bases and J by 6 bases, with 11 bases between the two germline ends. CDR1 is MNHEY and CDR2 is SVGAGI in the germline V gene. The CDR3 covers 13 residues. Regarding this clone: The target antigen is unknown.

The TCR sequence derives from an adult with an advanced solid tumor such as melanoma, head and neck, liver or kidney cancer. V usage is TRBV6-5 and J usage is TRBJ1-1; D gene uncertain. The starting material was CD4+ or CD8+ T cells sorted from blood, obtained in a trial of the OX40 agonist ivuxolimab. CDR3 in amino acids: CASSYGGSAEAFF. The CDR3 DNA follows: TGTGCCAGCAGTTATGGTGGTAGCGCTGAAGCTTTCTTT.